The clone carrying this T cell receptor (beta chain) occurred a few times. What it binds is unknown. This specimen belongs to a study of identical twins. The CDR3 contains 15 residues. The trim removed 6 bases at V and 0 bases at J, leaving 7 bases unmatched. Germline loops: CDR1 MNHNS, CDR2 SASEGT. Overall study results and limits: Findings depended on cross-sectional statistics rather than tracking the same donors.

Carrying unique molecular identifiers, the cDNA also gained a universal primer site through template switching. TCRdb itself ran the 5' RACE reads through MiXCR, one entry per CDR3 protein. The sample has fewer than 900,000 distinct CDR3 sequences; 21% are singletons. The same sample was also used in a study of T cells expressing NK-cell markers. That investigation notes: Sorted T-cell subsets CD3+CD56+NKG2C+, CD3+CD56+NKG2C- and CD3+CD56-NKG2C+ were TCR beta-sequenced.

This sequence was found in a woman younger than 30 in good health. The chain recombines TRBV6-1 with TRBJ2-7, with 8 nucleotides matching TRBD1. Sequenced material: PBMCs. DNA for the CDR3: TGTGCCAGCAGAAACAGGGGGTCTCCCTCCTACGAGCAGTACTTC. This translates into CASRNRGSPSYEQYF.